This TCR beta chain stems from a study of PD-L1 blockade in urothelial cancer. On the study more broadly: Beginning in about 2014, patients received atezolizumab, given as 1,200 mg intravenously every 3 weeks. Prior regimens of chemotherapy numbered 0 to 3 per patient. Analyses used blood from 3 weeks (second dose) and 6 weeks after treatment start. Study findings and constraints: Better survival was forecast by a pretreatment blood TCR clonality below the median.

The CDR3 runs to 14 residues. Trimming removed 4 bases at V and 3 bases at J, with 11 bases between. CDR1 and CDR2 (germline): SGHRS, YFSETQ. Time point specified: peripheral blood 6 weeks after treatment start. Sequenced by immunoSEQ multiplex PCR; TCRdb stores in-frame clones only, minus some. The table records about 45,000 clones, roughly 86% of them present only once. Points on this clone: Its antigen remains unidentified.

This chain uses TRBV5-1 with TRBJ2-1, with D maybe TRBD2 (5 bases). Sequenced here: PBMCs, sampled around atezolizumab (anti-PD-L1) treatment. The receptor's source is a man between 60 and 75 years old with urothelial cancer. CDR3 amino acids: CASSVYGNYNEQFF. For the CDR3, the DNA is TGCGCCAGCAGCGTATACGGGAACTACAATGAGCAGTTCTTC.